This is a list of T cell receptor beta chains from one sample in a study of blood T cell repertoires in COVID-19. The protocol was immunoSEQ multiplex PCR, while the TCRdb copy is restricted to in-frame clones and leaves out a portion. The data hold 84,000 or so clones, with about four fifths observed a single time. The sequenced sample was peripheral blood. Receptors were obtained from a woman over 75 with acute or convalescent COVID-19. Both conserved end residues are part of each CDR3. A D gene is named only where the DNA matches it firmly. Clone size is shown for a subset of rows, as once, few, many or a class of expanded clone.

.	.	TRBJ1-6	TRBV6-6	CASSHPVGGLLDSPLHF	TGTGCCAGCAGTCACCCCGTGGGGGGACTTCTGGATTCACCCCTCCACTTT
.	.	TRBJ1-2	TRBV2	CASSENLGSPYGYTF	TGTGCCAGCAGTGAAAATTTGGGCAGCCCTTATGGCTACACCTTC
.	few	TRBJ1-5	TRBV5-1	CASSPDRPNQPQHF	TGCGCCAGCAGTCCTGACAGACCAAATCAGCCCCAGCATTTT
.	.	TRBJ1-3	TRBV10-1	CASSDRIGNTIYF	TGCGCCAGCAGTGACAGAATTGGAAACACCATATATTTT
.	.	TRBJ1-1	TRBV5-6	CASSLDRRKPNTEAFF	TGTGCCAGCAGCTTGGACAGGCGCAAACCGAACACTGAAGCTTTCTTT
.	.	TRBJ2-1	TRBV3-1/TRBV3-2	CASSTRFYNEQFF	TGTGCCAGCAGCACCCGGTTTTACAATGAGCAGTTCTTC
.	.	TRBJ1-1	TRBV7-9	CASSLVSGRSAEAFF	TGTGCCAGCAGCTTAGTGTCAGGGAGGAGCGCTGAAGCTTTCTTT
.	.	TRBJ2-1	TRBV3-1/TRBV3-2	CASSQETQGPSIRQFF	TGTGCCAGCAGCCAAGAGACACAGGGCCCTTCAATACGGCAGTTCTTC
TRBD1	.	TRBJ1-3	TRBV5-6	CASSLAQRTGLGNTIYF	TGTGCCAGCAGCTTGGCCCAAAGGACAGGGCTTGGAAACACCATATATTTT
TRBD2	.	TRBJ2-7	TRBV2	CASSQDIPGLAGSRSSYEQYF	TGTGCCAGCAGCCAGGACATACCGGGACTAGCGGGGTCCCGAAGCTCCTACGAGCAGTACTTC
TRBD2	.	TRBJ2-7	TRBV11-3	CASSLAGLAGGYEQYF	TGTGCCAGCAGCTTAGCCGGACTAGCGGGGGGATACGAGCAGTACTTC
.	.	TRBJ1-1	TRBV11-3	CASSFLAGASTEAFF	TGTGCCAGCAGCTTCCTTGCAGGGGCGAGCACTGAAGCTTTCTTT
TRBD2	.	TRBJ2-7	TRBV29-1	CSVDTGLAGTYEQYF	TGCAGCGTTGACACGGGACTAGCGGGGACCTACGAGCAGTACTTC
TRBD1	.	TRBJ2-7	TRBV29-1	CSVPGTVDYEQYF	TGCAGCGTCCCCGGGACAGTAGACTACGAGCAGTACTTC
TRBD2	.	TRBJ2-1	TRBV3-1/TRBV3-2	CASSQVSSGGALEQFF	TGTGCCAGCAGCCAAGTTTCCAGCGGGGGAGCCCTTGAGCAGTTCTTC
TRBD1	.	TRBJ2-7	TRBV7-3	CASSLGQASSYEQYF	TGTGCCAGCAGCTTGGGACAGGCTAGCTCCTACGAGCAGTACTTC
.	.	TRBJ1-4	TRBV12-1	CASSICPGGLNEKLFF	TGTGCCAGCAGCATATGCCCCGGGGGACTTAATGAAAAACTGTTTTTT
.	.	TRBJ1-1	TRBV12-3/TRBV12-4	CASRYRNTEAFF	TGTGCCAGCAGATACAGGAACACTGAAGCTTTCTTT
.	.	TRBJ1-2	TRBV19	CASSRGERRLNGYTF	TGTGCCAGTAGTAGAGGTGAGAGGAGGCTTAATGGCTACACCTTC
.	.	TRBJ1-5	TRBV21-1	CASSPRTGSQPQHF	TGTGCCAGCAGCCCGAGGACAGGGAGTCAGCCCCAGCATTTT